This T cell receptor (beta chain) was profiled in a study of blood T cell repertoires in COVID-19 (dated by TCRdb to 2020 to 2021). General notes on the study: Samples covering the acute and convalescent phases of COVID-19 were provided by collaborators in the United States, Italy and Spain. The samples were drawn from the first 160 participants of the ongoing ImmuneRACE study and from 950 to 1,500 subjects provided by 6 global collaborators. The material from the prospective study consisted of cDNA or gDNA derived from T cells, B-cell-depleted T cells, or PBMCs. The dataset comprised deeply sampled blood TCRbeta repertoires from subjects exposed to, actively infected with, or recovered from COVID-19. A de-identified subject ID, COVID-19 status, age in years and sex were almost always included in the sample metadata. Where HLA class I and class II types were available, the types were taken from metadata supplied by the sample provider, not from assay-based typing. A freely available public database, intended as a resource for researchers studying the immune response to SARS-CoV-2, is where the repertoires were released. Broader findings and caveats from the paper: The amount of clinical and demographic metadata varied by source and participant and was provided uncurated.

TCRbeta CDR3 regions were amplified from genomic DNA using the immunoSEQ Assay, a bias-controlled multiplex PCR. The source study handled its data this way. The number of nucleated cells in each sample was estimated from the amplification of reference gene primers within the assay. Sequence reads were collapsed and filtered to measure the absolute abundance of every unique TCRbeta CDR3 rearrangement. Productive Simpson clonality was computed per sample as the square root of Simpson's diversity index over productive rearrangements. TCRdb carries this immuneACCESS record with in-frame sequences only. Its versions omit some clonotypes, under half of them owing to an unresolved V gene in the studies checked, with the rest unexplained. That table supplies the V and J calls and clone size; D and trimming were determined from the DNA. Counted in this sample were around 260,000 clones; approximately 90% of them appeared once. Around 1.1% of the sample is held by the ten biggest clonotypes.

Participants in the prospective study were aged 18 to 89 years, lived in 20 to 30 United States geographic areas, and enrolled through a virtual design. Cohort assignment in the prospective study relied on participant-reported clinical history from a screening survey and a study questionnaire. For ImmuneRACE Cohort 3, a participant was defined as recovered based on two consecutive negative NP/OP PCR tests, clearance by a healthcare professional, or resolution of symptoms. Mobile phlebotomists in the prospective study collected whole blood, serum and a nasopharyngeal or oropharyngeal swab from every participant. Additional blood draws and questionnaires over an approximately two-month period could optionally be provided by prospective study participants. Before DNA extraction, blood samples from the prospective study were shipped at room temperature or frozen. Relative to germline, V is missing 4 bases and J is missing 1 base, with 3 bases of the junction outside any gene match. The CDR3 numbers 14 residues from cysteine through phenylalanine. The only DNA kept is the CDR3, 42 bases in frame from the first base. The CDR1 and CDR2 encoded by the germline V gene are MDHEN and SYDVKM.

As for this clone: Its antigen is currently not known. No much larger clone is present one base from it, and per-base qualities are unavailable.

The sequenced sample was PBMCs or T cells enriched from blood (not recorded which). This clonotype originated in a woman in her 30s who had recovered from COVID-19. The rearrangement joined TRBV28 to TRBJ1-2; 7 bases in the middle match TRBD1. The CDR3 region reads CASSSGGFNYGYTF. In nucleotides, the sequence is TGTGCCAGCAGTTCAGGGGGTTTTAACTATGGCTACACCTTC.